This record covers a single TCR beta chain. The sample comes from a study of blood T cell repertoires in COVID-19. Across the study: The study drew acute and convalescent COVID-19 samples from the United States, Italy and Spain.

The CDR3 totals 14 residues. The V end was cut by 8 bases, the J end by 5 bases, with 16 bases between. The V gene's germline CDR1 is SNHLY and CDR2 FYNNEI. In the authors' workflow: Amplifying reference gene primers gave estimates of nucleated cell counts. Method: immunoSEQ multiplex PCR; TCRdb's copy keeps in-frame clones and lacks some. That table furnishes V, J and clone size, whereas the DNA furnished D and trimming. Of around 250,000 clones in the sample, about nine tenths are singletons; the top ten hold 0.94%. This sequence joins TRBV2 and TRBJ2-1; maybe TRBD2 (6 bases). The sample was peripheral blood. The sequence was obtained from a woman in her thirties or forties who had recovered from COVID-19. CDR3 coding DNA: TGTGCCAGCGGGCAGGAGCGGGTAGACAATGAGCAGTTCTTC. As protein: CASGQERVDNEQFF.